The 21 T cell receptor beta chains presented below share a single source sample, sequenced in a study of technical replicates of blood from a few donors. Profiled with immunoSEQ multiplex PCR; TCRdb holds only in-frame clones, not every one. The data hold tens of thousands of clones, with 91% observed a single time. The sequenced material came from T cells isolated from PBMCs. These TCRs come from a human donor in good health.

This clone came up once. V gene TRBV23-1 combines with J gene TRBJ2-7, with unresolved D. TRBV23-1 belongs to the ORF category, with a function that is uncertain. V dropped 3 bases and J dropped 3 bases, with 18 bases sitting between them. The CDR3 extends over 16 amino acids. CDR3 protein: CASSQRGTIKGYEQYF. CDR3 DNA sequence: TGCGCCAGCAGTCAGAGAGGCACCATTAAAGGCTACGAGCAGTACTTC.

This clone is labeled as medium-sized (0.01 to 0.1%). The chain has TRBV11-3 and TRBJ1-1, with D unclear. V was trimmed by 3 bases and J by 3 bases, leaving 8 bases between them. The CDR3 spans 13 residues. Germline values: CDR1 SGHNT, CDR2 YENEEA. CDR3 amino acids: CASSFFGDTEAFF. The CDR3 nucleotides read TGTGCCAGCAGCTTTTTCGGGGACACTGAAGCTTTCTTT.

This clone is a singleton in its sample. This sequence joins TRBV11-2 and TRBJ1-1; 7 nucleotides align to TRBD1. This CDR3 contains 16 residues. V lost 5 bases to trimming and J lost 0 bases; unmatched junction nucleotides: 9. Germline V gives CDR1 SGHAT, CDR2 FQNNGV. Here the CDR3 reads CASSPIQGRMNTEAFF. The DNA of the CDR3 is TGTGCCAGCAGCCCGATACAGGGGAGAATGAACACTGAAGCTTTCTTT.

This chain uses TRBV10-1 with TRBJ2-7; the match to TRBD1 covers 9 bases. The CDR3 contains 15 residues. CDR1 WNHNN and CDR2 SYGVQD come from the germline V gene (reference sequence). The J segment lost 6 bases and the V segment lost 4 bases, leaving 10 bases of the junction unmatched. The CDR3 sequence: CASSAPGQGVSEQYF. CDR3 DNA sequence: TGCGCCAGCAGTGCACCGGGACAGGGAGTTTCCGAGCAGTACTTC.

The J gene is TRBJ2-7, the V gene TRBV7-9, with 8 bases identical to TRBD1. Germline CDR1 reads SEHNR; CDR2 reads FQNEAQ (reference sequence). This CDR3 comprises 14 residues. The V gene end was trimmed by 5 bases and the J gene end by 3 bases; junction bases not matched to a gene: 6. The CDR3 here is CASSPRTGNYEQYF. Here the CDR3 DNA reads TGTGCCAGCAGCCCGAGGACAGGGAACTACGAGCAGTACTTC.

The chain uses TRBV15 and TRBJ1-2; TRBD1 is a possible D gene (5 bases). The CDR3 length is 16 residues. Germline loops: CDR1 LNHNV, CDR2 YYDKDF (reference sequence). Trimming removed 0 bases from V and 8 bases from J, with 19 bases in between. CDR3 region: CATSRDADQGLWGYTF. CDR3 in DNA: TGTGCCACCAGCAGAGATGCGGACCAGGGCCTATGGGGCTACACCTTC.

In nucleotides, the CDR3 is TGTGCCACGCCGAAAGGGAGTAGGCAGTACTTC. This gives the protein CATPKGSRQYF. The rearrangement links TRBV27 to TRBJ2-7; D may be TRBD2 (5 bases). V shed 10 bases and J shed 9 bases, with 16 bases lying between them. Germline CDR1 MNHEY, CDR2 SMNVEV (reference sequence). The CDR3 sequence is 11 residues long.

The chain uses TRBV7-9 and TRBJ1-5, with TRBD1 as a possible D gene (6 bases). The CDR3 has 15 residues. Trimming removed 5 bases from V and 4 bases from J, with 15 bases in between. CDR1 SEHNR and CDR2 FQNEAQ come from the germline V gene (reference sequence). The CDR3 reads CASSETGTSNQPQHF. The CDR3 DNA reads TGTGCCAGCAGCGAAACGGGGACAAGTAATCAGCCCCAGCATTTT.

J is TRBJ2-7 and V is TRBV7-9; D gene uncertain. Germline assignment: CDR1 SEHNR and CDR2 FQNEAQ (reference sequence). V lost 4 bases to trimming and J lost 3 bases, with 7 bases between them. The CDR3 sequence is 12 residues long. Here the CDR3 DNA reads TGTGCCAGCAGCTCCCTAAACTACGAGCAGTACTTC. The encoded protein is CASSSLNYEQYF. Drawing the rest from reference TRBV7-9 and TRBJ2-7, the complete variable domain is DTGVSQNPRHKITKRGQNVTFRCDPISEHNRLYWYRQTLGQGPEFLTYFQNEAQLEKSRLLSDRFSAERPKGSFSTLEIQRTEQGDSAMYLCASSSLNYEQYFGPGTRLTVT.

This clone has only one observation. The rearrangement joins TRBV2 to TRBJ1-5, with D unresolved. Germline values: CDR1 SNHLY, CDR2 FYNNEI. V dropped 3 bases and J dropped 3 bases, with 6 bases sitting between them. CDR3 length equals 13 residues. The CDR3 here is CASSDPLNQPQHF. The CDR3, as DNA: TGTGCCAGCAGTGACCCTCTCAATCAGCCCCAGCATTTT.

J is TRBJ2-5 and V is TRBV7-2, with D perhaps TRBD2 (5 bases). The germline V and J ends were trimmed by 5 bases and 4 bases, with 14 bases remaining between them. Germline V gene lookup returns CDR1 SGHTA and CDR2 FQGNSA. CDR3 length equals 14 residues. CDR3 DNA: TGTGCCAGCAGCCTGGCGGCCGGAGGAGAGACCCAGTACTTC. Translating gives CASSLAAGGETQYF.

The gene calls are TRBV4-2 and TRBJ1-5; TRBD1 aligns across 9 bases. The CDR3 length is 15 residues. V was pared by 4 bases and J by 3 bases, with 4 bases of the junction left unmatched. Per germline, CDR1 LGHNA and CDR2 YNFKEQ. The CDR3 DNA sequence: TGTGCCAGCAGCCGGGGACAGGGCGCCAATCAGCCCCAGCATTTT. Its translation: CASSRGQGANQPQHF.

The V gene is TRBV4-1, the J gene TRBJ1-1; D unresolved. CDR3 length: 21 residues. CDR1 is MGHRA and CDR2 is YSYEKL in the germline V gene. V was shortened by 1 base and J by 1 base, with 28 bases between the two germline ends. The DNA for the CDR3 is TGCGCCAGCAGCCAAGGAAGGGCGGACTTGCTTGCAGTAAAGCGGAACACTGAAGCTTTCTTT. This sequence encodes CASSQGRADLLAVKRNTEAFF.

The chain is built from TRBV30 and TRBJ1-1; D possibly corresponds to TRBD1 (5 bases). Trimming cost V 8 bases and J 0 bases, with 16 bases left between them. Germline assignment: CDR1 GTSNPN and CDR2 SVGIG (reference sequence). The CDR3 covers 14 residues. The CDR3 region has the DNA TGTGCCGGGGGTCGGAGGGCGGTGAACACTGAAGCTTTCTTT. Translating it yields CAGGRRAVNTEAFF. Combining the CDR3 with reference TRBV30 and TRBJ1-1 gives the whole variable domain SQTIHQWPATLVQPVGSPLSLECTVEGTSNPNLYWYRQAAGRGLQLLFYSVGIGQISSEVPQNLSASRPQDRQFILSSKKLLLSDSGFYLCAGGRRAVNTEAFFGQGTRLTVV.

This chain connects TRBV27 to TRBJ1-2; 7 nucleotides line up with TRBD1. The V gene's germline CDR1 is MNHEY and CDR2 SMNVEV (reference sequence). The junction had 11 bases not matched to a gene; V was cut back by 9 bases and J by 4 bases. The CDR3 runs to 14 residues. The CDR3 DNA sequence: TGTGCCAGTAACCCAATAGGGGGCGGCTATGGCTACACCTTC. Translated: CASNPIGGGYGYTF.

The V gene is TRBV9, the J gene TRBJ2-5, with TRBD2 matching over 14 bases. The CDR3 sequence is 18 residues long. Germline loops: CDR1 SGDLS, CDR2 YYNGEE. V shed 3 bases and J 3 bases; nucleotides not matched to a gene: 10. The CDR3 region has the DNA TGTGCCAGCAGCGACTCAGCCCGGACTAGCGGGGGGAAAGAGACCCAGTACTTC. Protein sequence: CASSDSARTSGGKETQYF. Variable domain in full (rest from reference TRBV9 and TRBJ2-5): DSGVTQTPKHLITATGQRVTLRCSPRSGDLSVYWYQQSLDQGLQFLIQYYNGEERAKGNILERFSAQQFPDLHSELNLSSLELGDSALYFCASSDSARTSGGKETQYFGPGTRLLVL.

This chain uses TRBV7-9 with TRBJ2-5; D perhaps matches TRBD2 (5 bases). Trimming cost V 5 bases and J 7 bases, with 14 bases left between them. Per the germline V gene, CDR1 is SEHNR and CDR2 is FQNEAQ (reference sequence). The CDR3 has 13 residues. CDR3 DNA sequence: TGTGCCAGCAGCGAGGGCCCCACGCGGACCCAGTACTTC. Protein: CASSEGPTRTQYF.

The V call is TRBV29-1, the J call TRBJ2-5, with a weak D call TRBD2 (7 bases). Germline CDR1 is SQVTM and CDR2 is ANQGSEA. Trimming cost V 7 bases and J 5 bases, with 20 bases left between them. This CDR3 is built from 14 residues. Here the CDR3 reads CSAVWGGPGETQYF. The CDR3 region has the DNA TGCAGCGCTGTGTGGGGGGGGCCGGGGGAGACCCAGTACTTC. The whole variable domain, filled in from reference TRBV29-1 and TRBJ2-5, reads SAVISQKPSRDICQRGTSLTIQCQVDSQVTMMFWYRQQPGQSLTLIATANQGSEATYESGFVIDKFPISRPNLTFSTLTVSNMSPEDSSIYLCSAVWGGPGETQYFGPGTRLLVL.

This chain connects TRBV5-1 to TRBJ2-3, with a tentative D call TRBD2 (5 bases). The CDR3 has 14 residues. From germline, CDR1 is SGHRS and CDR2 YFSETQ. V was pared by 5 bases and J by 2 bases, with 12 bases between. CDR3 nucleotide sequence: TGCGCCAGCAGGCCGGGTCGGGACACAGATACGCAGTATTTT. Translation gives CASRPGRDTDTQYF.

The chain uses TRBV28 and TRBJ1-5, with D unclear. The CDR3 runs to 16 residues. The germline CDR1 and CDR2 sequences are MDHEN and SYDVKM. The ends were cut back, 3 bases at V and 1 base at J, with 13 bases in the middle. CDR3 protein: CASSFRVMWSNQPQHF. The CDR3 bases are TGTGCCAGCAGTTTTCGGGTTATGTGGAGCAATCAGCCCCAGCATTTT.

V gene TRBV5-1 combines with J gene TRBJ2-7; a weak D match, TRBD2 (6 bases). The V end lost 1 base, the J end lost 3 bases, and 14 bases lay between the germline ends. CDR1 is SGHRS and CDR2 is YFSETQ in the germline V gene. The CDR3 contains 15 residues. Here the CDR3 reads CASSLLRGYDYEQYF. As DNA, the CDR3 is TGCGCCAGCAGCTTGTTGCGGGGATACGACTACGAGCAGTACTTC.